These 5 T cell receptor beta chains originate from one sample sequenced in a study of shared clonotypes between healthy human individuals. Assay used: immunoSEQ multiplex PCR; TCRdb lists only in-frame clones, some missing. The sample yields about 2.4 million clones, 80% to 95% seen once. The specimen was naive CD4+ T cells from PBMCs. Sample subset: CD45RA+ positively selected. The receptors stem from a young man in good health. Some clones in this sample may be carry-over from other donors' samples.

The chain combines TRBV18 with TRBJ1-2; D is possibly TRBD1 (5 bases). V was pared by 2 bases and J by 8 bases, with 15 bases between. The CDR3 has 14 residues. Germline assignment: CDR1 KGHSH and CDR2 LQKENI. CDR3 protein: CASSPLGDGEGYTF. CDR3 nucleotide sequence: TGTGCCAGCTCACCATTGGGGGACGGAGAAGGCTACACCTTC.

This chain uses TRBV6-4 with TRBJ2-4; perhaps TRBD1 as D (5 bases). The CDR3 covers 14 residues. V shed 5 bases and J shed 8 bases, with 16 bases lying between them. CDR1 and CDR2 from the germline V gene are MRHNA and SNTAGT. The CDR3 spells CASSHRTHWDIQYF. The CDR3 nucleotides are TGTGCCAGCAGTCATCGGACACACTGGGACATTCAGTACTTC.

Comments on this clone: Relative to the germline gene, one junction end is altered; a read error may explain this. CDR3 protein: CAWTSLYVKTEAFF. The CDR3 DNA is TGTGCCTGGACTAGTCTCTATGTGAAAACTGAAGCTTTCTTT. The chain is built from TRBV30 and TRBJ1-1; the D is unclear. CDR1 is GTSNPN, CDR2 SVGIG, per germline (reference sequence). The length of the CDR3 is 14 residues.

This sequence joins TRBV11-1 and TRBJ2-7; D may be TRBD1 (6 bases). Germline values: CDR1 SGHAT, CDR2 FQDESV (reference sequence). With 0 bases removed from V and 7 bases from J, the gap between germline ends came to 10 bases. This CDR3 has 13 amino acids. The CDR3 region is CASSLAVRGEQYF. In nucleotides, the CDR3 is TGTGCCAGCAGCTTAGCGGTCAGGGGTGAGCAGTACTTC.

The chain joins TRBV6-5 to TRBJ2-2; D is possibly TRBD2 (6 bases). V lost 8 bases and J 6 bases, leaving 7 bases between the germline ends. CDR1 and CDR2 (germline): MNHEY, SVGAGI. The CDR3 is 11 amino acids. The CDR3 reads CASRRAGELFF. The CDR3, as DNA: TGTGCCAGCCGGAGGGCCGGGGAGCTGTTTTTT.